Described below is a single T cell receptor beta chain sequence and its context. Antigen specificity is unknown. The targeted sequencing depth was 1 in 200,000 to 1 in 1 million T cells. Libraries were prepared by immunoSEQ multiplex PCR; TCRdb keeps only in-frame clonotypes and omits some of them. In the table there are about 310,000 clones, roughly 85% of which are singletons. The CDR3 has 14 amino acids. In germline, CDR1 is PRHDT, CDR2 FYEKMQ (reference sequence). V gave up 5 bases and J gave up 8 bases; unmatched junction bases: 7. The data derive from a study of cytotoxic CD8 clonotypes in ibrutinib-treated CLL. Background on the study: Response material was collected after a median 12 months of treatment, range 6 to 36.

General study findings and limits: Patients showed higher baseline clonality than age-matched healthy donors, and it tracked circulating CD8+ T-cell counts. Clonality rose at ibrutinib response and fell back toward baseline at progression.

The V and J genes are TRBV13 and TRBJ1-4; 8 nucleotides match TRBD1. This sequence originates from a human donor with chronic lymphocytic leukemia. Specimen: PBMCs, collected before ibrutinib treatment. CDR3 protein: CASSVRDRQEKLFF. DNA of the CDR3: TGTGCCAGCAGCGTCCGGGACAGGCAGGAAAAACTGTTTTTT.